The source of this T cell receptor (beta chain) is a study of T cells in Graves' hyperthyroidism and ophthalmopathy. Study-wide results and limits: Ophthalmopathy was model-predicted a median about 6.9 months pre-onset.

Germline lookup yields CDR1 SEHNR and CDR2 FQNEAQ (reference sequence). The CDR3 is 15 amino acids. V lost 3 bases to trimming and J lost 7 bases, with 15 bases between them. This clonotype was seen many times. Its antigen remains unidentified. Hyperthyroidism, newly diagnosed and lasting under 2 months, affected patients aged 18 to 65. From 9 to 10 ml of fresh peripheral blood, PBMCs were isolated. Amplified TCR beta CDR3 regions derived from RNA transcripts. The TCR CDR3 first-round RT-PCR relied on the HTBI primer set. TCRdb redid the calling of the multiplex PCR reads with MiXCR, one entry per CDR3 protein. This sample has a few hundred thousand distinct CDR3 sequences, with roughly 15% found just once.

The sequenced sample consisted of blood. The chain combines TRBV7-9 with TRBJ1-4; TRBD1 is a possible D gene (5 bases). The source of this sequence is a woman between 45 and 65 years old with Graves' hyperthyroidism that later progressed to Graves' ophthalmopathy. The CDR3 bases are TGTGCCAGCAGCTTGACAGAGGATGGGGGTGAAAAACTGTTTTTT. Its translation: CASSLTEDGGEKLFF.